This T cell receptor beta chain was profiled in a study of control samples from healthy donors and cancer patients. TCRdb's table, derived via immunoSEQ multiplex PCR, lists solely in-frame clones and lacks some. The sample includes about 96,000 clones, 80% to 95% of them seen just once. V lost 6 bases, J lost 7 bases, and 16 bases lay in between. This CDR3 is built from 13 residues. Germline CDR1 and CDR2: SQVTM and ANQGSEA. The specimen sequenced was blood. The receptor was isolated from a man aged 18 to 30 in good health. The chain is built from TRBV29-1 and TRBJ2-1; D possibly matches TRBD1 or TRBD2 (7 bases each). The CDR3 protein is CSVQGWGLNEQFF. In DNA form, the CDR3 reads TGCAGCGTACAGGGGTGGGGACTAAATGAGCAGTTCTTC.